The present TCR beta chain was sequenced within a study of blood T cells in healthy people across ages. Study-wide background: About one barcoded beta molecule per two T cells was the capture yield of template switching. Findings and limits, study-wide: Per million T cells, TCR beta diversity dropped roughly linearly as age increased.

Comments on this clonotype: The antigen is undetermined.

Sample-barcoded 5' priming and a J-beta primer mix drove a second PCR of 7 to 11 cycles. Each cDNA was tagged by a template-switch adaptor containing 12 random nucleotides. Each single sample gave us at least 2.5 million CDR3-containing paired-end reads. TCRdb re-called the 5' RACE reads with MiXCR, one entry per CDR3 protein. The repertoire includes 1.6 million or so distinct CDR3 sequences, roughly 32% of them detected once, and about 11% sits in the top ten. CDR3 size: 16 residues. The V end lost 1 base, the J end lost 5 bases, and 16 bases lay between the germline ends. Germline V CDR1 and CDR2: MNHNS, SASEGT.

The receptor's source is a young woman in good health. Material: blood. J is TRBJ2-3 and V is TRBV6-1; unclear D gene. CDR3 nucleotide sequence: TGTGCCAGCAGTGAAGTGGCCCCCTGGCAAGTAGATACGCAGTATTTT. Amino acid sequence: CASSEVAPWQVDTQYF.